The source of this T cell receptor beta chain is a study of cytomegalovirus exposure and HLA in healthy donors. Overall study findings and caveats: The TCR clusters that emerged in the first cohort tended, a later analysis found, to co-occur in the 120 or so validation repertoires.

A note on this clone: Its target is not known.

The CDR3 is 13 amino acids. V lost 8 bases, J lost 10 bases, and 7 bases stayed unmatched. Germline CDR1 and CDR2: ENHRY and SYGVKD. The assay was immunoSEQ multiplex PCR, and TCRdb's table has in-frame clones only and misses some. Of tens of thousands of clones detected, 94% appear once; the ten largest clones hold approximately 0.59%. Separation from the approximately 720-subject first cohort characterized the roughly 130-subject validation cohort, to which the donors belonged. The J gene is TRBJ1-6, the V gene TRBV10-3; 8 positions match TRBD1. Sequenced sample: PBMCs. The clonotype was recovered from a woman aged 18-30 years in good health and CMV-seronegative. The CDR3 reads CAIGQGVRSPLHF. The CDR3 DNA is TGTGCCATCGGACAGGGTGTTAGGTCACCCCTCCACTTT.